This TCR beta chain is from a study of CD8+ T cells in alopecia areata. RNA was extracted and reverse transcribed into cDNA as the sequencing template. TCRdb's table, derived via immunoSEQ multiplex PCR, lists solely in-frame clones and lacks some. The top ten clones hold over 15% of a sample with around 29,000 clones, over 65% of them seen once. Study-wide results and caveats: Across lesional scalp, and particularly alopecia totalis/universalis, clonality surpassed that of normal scalp.

In regard to this clone: Its antigen is still unknown.

The CDR3 extends over 15 amino acids. Trimming left V 2 bases short and J 0 bases short, with 7 bases between. Germline V gives CDR1 SGHTA, CDR2 FQGNSA. The TCR comes from a human donor with alopecia areata. Sequenced sample: NKG2D-low CD8+ T cells sorted from blood. The gene calls are TRBV7-2 and TRBJ2-2; D call uncertain. Here the CDR3 DNA reads TGTGCCAGCAGCTTAAGCCGTGCGAACACCGGGGAGCTGTTTTTT. Amino acid sequence: CASSLSRANTGELFF. The full variable domain, its missing parts supplied by reference TRBV7-2 and TRBJ2-2, is GAGVSQSPSNKVTEKGKDVELRCDPISGHTALYWYRQSLGQGLEFLIYFQGNSAPDKSGLPSDRFSAERTGGSVSTLTIQRTQQEDSAVYLCASSLSRANTGELFFGEGSRLTVL.